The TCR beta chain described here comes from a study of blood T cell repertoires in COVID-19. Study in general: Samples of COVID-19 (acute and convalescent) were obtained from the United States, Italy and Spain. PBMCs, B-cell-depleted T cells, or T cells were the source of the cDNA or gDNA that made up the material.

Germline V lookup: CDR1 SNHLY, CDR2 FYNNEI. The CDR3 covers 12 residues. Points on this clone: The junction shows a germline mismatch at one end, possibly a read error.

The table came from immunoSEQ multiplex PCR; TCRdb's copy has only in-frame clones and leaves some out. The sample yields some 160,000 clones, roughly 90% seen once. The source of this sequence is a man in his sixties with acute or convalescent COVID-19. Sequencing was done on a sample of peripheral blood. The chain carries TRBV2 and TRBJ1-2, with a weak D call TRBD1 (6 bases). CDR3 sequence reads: CASSEFGRTDRF. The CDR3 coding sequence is TGTGCCAGCAGTGAGTTCGGCCGGACAGACCGCTTC.